The 14 T cell receptor beta chains below come from one sample, sequenced in a study of cytomegalovirus exposure and HLA in healthy donors. Measured with immunoSEQ multiplex PCR; TCRdb has only the in-frame clones, and not every one. The sample yields roughly 250,000 clones, 75% to 90% seen once. Sequenced sample: PBMCs. The receptors were gathered from a woman aged 30 to 39 in good health and CMV-seropositive.

As to this clone: This clone may be a read error of a much larger clone one base away. This specimen includes other DNA sequences encoding the same CDR3. The V gene is TRBV6-1, the J gene TRBJ1-5, with a tentative D call TRBD1 (6 bases). CDR1 and CDR2 from the germline V gene are MNHNS and SASEGT. The CDR3 runs 15 residues. CDR3 bases: TGTGCTAGCAGTTCAGGGGTGGAGAGCAATCAGCCCCAGCATTTT. Translation gives CASSSGVESNQPQHF.

On this clone: The sample holds other DNA sequences that translate to the same CDR3. The CDR3 reads CASSLGLQETQYF. CDR3 coding DNA: TGCGCCAGCAGCTTGGGACTTCAAGAGACCCAGTACTTC. The genes are TRBV5-1 and TRBJ2-5; D unclear. Germline V gives CDR1 SGHRS, CDR2 YFSETQ. This CDR3 contains 13 residues. Trimming shortened V by 0 bases and J by 2 bases, and 5 bases separated the two germline ends.

The chain joins TRBV4-2 to TRBJ1-2, with 7 bases matching TRBD1. The length of the CDR3 is 17 residues. The germline CDR1 and CDR2 sequences are LGHNA and YNFKEQ. After removal of 0 bases from V and 3 bases from J, the junction contained 10 bases not matched to a gene. CDR3 region: CASSQDGNSGTDYGYTF. CDR3 DNA sequence: TGTGCCAGCAGCCAAGATGGAAATAGCGGGACAGACTATGGCTACACCTTC.

This chain links TRBV28 with TRBJ1-2; no clear D. V dropped 5 bases and J dropped 5 bases, with 9 bases sitting between them. The CDR3 consists of 12 residues. Germline V gene sequence: CDR1 MDHEN, CDR2 SYDVKM. The CDR3 sequence: CASSHDKYGYTF. In DNA form, the CDR3 reads TGTGCCAGCAGTCATGACAAGTATGGCTACACCTTC.

J is TRBJ1-1 and V is TRBV7-3, with a tentative D call TRBD1 (6 bases). In germline, CDR1 is SGHTA, CDR2 FQGTGA. The CDR3 sequence is 13 residues long. V lost 1 base, J lost 8 bases, and 11 bases lay in between. CDR3: CASSLNQGTEAFF. The CDR3 bases are TGTGCCAGCAGCTTAAACCAGGGGACCGAAGCTTTCTTT.

The CDR3 spells CSARGGSEQYF. CDR3 DNA: TGCAGTGCTCGCGGGGGGTCCGAGCAGTACTTC. V usage is TRBV20-1 and J usage is TRBJ2-7; 8 bases fit TRBD2. The J segment lost 6 bases and the V segment lost 5 bases, leaving 3 bases of the junction unmatched. The CDR3 runs 11 residues. The V gene's germline CDR1 is DFQATT and CDR2 SNEGSKA (reference sequence).

The rearrangement links TRBV29-1 to TRBJ2-5; 7 bases are a match to TRBD1. The DNA end lines up better with TRBJ2-7; the J call may be wrong. The CDR3 consists of 12 residues. Germline assignment: CDR1 SQVTM and CDR2 ANQGSEA. This chain's CDR3 is CSVGGQVYEQYF. Written as DNA, the CDR3 is TGCAGCGTCGGCGGACAGGTCTACGAGCAGTACTTC.

V and J are TRBV9 and TRBJ2-1; TRBD2 matches at 14 bases. Looked up from germline, CDR1 is SGDLS and CDR2 is YYNGEE. CDR3 size: 18 residues. V shed 2 bases and J 8 bases; nucleotides not matched to a gene: 12. The CDR3 DNA reads TGTGCCAGCAGCGTCGGACTAGCGGGAGGCCCTTTTTACGATGAGCAGTTCTTC. The encoded protein is CASSVGLAGGPFYDEQFF.

This clone was seen just once. The V gene is TRBV11-1, the J gene TRBJ2-6; 13 bases match TRBD2. CDR3 length equals 18 residues. Germline CDR1 reads SGHAT; CDR2 reads FQDESV (reference sequence). Losses at the gene ends were 5 bases for V and 2 bases for J; bases not matched to a gene: 6. CDR3 coding DNA: TGTGCCAGCAGCCGGGGACTAGCGGGAACCCCTGGGGCCAACGTCCTGACTTTC. This sequence encodes CASSRGLAGTPGANVLTF.

The V call is TRBV6-6, the J call TRBJ1-2, with D perhaps TRBD1 (6 bases). CDR1 and CDR2 (germline): MNHNY, SVGAGI (reference sequence). CDR3 length: 14 residues. Deletions cut 7 bases from V and 7 bases from J, with 19 bases between. The CDR3 reads CASMRGGGQGGYTF. The CDR3 DNA sequence: TGTGCCAGCATGAGAGGGGGAGGGCAGGGTGGCTACACCTTC.

This chain joins TRBV6-1 and TRBJ2-7; perhaps TRBD2 as D (7 bases). V lost 5 bases to trimming and J lost 6 bases, with 11 bases between them. Per the germline V gene, CDR1 is MNHNS and CDR2 is SASEGT. The CDR3 spans 12 residues. CDR3 sequence (DNA): TGTGCCAGCAGTTGGGGAGGGGGCGAGCAGTACTTC. The encoded protein is CASSWGGGEQYF.

J is TRBJ1-5 and V is TRBV2; D is possibly TRBD1 (5 bases). The CDR3 covers 12 residues. Per germline, CDR1 SNHLY and CDR2 FYNNEI. Trimming left V 7 bases short and J 7 bases short, with 11 bases between. CDR3 amino acids: CASTQGGQPQHF. In DNA, the CDR3 is TGTGCCAGCACTCAGGGTGGCCAGCCCCAGCATTTT.

The chain links TRBV6-5 to TRBJ1-4, with D possibly TRBD1 on 5 matching bases. Germline V gene sequence: CDR1 MNHEY, CDR2 SVGAGI. V lost 6 bases to trimming and J lost 8 bases, with 16 bases between them. The CDR3 is made up of 14 amino acids. The CDR3 loop is CASSRSGPWEKLFF. CDR3 nucleotide sequence: TGTGCCAGCAGCCGATCAGGGCCTTGGGAAAAACTGTTTTTT.

The genes are TRBV25-1 and TRBJ2-2; 7 bases map to TRBD1. CDR1 is MGHDK and CDR2 is SYGVNS in the germline V gene. The V segment lost 3 bases and the J segment 3 bases; nucleotides outside the gene matches: 4. This CDR3 spans 15 amino acids. The CDR3 loop is CASSERDSYTGELFF. CDR3 bases: TGTGCCAGCAGTGAGAGGGACAGCTACACCGGGGAGCTGTTTTTT.